The subject of this entry is one T cell receptor (beta chain). Its antigen is not known. This sample was included in a study of T cell responses to AZD1222 COVID-19 vaccine. Study-wide findings and caveats: Spike-specific TCRs gained breadth and depth after people received two AZD1222 doses. Unmutated variant regions are reportedly targeted by nearly half of spike-specific TCRs. White British people made up most donors, females outnumbered males, and clonal diversity was possibly underestimated.

The CDR3 totals 15 residues. The V gene lost 6 bases and the J gene lost 4 bases, with 16 bases spanning the gap. Germline CDR1 is MNHEY and CDR2 is SMNVEV (reference sequence). TCRdb keeps only in-frame clones here, not all; method: immunoSEQ multiplex PCR. This table holds some 120,000 clones, around 92% found once. The chain links TRBV27 to TRBJ2-1; a weak D match, TRBD2 (5 bases). This clonotype originated in an adult in good health. Sequencing used peripheral blood, obtained on day 0 of AZD1222 vaccination. CDR3 sequence reads: CASRYTATGYNEQFF. CDR3 nucleotide sequence: TGTGCCAGCAGATATACAGCCACGGGGTACAATGAGCAGTTCTTC.